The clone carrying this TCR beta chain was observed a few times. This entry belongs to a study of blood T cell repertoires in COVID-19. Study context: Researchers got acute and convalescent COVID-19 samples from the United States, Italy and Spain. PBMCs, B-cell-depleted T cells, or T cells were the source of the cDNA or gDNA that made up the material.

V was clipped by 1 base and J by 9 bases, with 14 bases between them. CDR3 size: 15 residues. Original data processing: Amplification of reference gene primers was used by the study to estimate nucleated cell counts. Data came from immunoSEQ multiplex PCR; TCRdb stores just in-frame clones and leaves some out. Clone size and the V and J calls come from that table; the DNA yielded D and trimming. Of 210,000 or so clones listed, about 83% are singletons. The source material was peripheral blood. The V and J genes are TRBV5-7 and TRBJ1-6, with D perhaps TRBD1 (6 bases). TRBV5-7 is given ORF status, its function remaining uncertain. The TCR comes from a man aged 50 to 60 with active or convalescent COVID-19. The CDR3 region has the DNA TGTGCCAGCAGCTTGTCCCAGGGGAGAAGTTCACCCCTCCACTTT. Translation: CASSLSQGRSSPLHF.